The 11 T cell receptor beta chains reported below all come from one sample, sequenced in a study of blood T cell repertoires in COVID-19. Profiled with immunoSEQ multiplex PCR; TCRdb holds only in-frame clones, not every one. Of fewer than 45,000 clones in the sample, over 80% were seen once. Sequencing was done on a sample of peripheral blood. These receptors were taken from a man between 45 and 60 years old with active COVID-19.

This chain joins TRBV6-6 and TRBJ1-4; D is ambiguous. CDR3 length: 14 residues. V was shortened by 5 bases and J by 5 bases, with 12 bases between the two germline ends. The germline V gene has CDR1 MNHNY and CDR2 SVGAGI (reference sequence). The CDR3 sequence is CASSTREFNEKLFF. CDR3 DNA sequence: TGTGCCAGCAGTACCCGGGAATTCAATGAAAAACTGTTTTTT.

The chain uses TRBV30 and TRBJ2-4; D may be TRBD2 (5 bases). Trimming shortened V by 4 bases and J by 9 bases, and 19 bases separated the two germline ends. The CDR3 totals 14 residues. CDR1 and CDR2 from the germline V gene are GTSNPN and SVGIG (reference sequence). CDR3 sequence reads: CAWTRLTRVGIQYF. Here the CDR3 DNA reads TGTGCCTGGACGCGCCTCACTAGGGTGGGCATTCAGTACTTC.

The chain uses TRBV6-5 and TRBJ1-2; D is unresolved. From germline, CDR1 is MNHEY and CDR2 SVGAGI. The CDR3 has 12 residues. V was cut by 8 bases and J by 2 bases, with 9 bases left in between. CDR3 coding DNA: TGTGCCAGCCGCCGGTCGAACTATGGCTACACCTTC. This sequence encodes CASRRSNYGYTF.

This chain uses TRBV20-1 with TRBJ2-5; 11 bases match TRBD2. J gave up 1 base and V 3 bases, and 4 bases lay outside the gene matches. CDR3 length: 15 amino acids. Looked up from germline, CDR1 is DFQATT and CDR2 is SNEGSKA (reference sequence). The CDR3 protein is CSASTSGGPQETQYF. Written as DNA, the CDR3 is TGCAGTGCTAGTACTAGCGGGGGACCCCAAGAGACCCAGTACTTC.

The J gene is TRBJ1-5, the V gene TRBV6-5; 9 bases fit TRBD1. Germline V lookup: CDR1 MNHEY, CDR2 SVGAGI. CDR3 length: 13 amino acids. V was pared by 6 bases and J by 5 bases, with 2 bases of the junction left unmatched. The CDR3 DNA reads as TGTGCCAGCAGGGACAGGGGACATCAGCCCCAGCATTTT. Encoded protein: CASRDRGHQPQHF.

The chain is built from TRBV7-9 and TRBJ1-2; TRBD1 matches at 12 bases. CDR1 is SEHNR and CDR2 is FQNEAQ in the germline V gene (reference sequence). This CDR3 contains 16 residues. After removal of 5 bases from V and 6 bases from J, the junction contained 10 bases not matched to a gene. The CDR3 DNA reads TGTGCCAGCAGCCGAGGGACAGGGGGCATACAGAATGGCTACACCTTC. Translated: CASSRGTGGIQNGYTF.

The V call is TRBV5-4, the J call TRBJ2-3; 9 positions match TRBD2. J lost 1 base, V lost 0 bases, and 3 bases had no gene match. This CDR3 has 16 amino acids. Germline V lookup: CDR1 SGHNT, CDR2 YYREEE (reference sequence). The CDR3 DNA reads TGTGCCAGCAGCTTGGGCGGGGGGGCCGGCACAGATACGCAGTATTTT. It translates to CASSLGGGAGTDTQYF. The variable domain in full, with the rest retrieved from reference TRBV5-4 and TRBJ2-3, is ETGVTQSPTHLIKTRGQQVTLRCSSQSGHNTVSWYQQALGQGPQFIFQYYREEENGRGNFPPRFSGLQFPNYSSELNVNALELDDSALYLCASSLGGGAGTDTQYFGPGTRLTVL.

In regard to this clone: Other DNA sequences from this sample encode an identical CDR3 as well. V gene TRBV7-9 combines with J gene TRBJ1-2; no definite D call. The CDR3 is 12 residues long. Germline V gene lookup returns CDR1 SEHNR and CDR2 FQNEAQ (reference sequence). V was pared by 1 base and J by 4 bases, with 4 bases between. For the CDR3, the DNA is TGTGCCAGCAGCTTAGACAGCTATGGCTACACCTTC. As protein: CASSLDSYGYTF.

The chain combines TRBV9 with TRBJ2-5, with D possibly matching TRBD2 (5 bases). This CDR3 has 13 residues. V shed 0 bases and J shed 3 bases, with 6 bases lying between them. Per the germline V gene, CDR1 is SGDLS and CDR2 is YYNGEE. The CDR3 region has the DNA TGTGCCAGCAGCGTAGGAGGGAAAGAGACCCAGTACTTC. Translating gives CASSVGGKETQYF.

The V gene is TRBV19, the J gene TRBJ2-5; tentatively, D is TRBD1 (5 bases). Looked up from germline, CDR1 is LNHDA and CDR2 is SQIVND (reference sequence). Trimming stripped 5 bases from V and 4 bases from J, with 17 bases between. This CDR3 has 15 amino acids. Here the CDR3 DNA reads TGTGCCAGTAGTGACCATAACAGGTTCGGAGAGACCCAGTACTTC. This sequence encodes CASSDHNRFGETQYF. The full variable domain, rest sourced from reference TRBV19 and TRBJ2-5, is DGGITQSPKYLFRKEGQNVTLSCEQNLNHDAMYWYRQDPGQGLRLIYYSQIVNDFQKGDIAEGYSVSREKKESFPLTVTSAQKNPTAFYLCASSDHNRFGETQYFGPGTRLLVL.

The CDR3 protein is CASSQQGISNQPQHF. DNA of the CDR3: TGTGCCAGCAGTCAACAGGGGATTTCCAATCAGCCCCAGCATTTT. The J gene is TRBJ1-5, the V gene TRBV7-2; TRBD1 agrees at 7 bases. With 6 bases clipped from V and 3 bases from J, the junction kept 8 bases outside the gene matches. The CDR3 has 15 amino acids. CDR1 and CDR2 from the germline V gene are SGHTA and FQGNSA. Full variable domain (outside the CDR3, taken from reference TRBV7-2 and TRBJ1-5): GAGVSQSPSNKVTEKGKDVELRCDPISGHTALYWYRQSLGQGLEFLIYFQGNSAPDKSGLPSDRFSAERTGGSVSTLTIQRTQQEDSAVYLCASSQQGISNQPQHFGDGTRLSIL.